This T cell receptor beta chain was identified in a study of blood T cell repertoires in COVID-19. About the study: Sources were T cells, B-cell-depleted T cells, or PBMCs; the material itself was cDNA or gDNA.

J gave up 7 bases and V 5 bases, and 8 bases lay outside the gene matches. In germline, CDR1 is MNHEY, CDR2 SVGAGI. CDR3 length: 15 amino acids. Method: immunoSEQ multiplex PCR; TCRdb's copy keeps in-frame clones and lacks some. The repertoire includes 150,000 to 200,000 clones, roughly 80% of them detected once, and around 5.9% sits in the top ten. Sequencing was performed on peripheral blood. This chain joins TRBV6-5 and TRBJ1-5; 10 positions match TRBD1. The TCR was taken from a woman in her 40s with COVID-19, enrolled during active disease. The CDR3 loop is CASSTFGTGEQPQHF. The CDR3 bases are TGTGCCAGCAGTACTTTCGGGACAGGGGAACAGCCCCAGCATTTT.